This is a list of T cell receptor beta chains from one sample in a study of Graves' ophthalmopathy and Graves' hyperthyroidism. TCRdb re-called the multiplex PCR reads through MiXCR, storing one row per CDR3 protein. The sample lists 660,000 or so distinct CDR3 sequences, roughly 41% occurring once. The material sequenced was peripheral blood. The receptors originated from an adult man with Graves' ophthalmopathy. CDR3s include the opening cysteine and the closing phenylalanine or tryptophan. Fields, in order: V gene, J gene, D gene, clone size, CDR3 protein, CDR3 DNA. A D gene is named only where the DNA matches it firmly. Only part of the rows carry a size: once, few, many, or a class if the clone is expanded.

TRBV29-1,TRBJ1-1,-,-,CSPRGDSEAFF,TGCAGCCCGAGGGGCGACAGCGAAGCTTTCTTT
TRBV7-8,TRBJ1-1,TRBD1,-,CASTLGGTGLGAEAFF,TGTGCCAGCACCCTCGGCGGGACAGGGCTTGGCGCTGAAGCTTTCTTT
TRBV12-3/TRBV12-4,TRBJ1-1,-,many,CASSFRVMNTEAFF,TGTGCCAGCAGCTTCAGAGTAATGAACACTGAAGCTTTCTTT
TRBV29-1,TRBJ1-2,-,many,CSVEDRPGQRYTF,TGCAGCGTTGAAGATCGCCCAGGCCAACGCTACACCTTC
TRBV10-3,TRBJ1-5,-,-,CAISEMGNQHF,TGTGCCATCAGTGAGATGGGGAATCAGCATTTT
TRBV20-1,TRBJ1-1,-,many,CSVPTGGRMNTEAFF,TGCAGTGTCCCCACGGGGGGACGTATGAACACTGAAGCTTTCTTT
TRBV29-1,TRBJ1-1,-,-,CSVAASNTEAFF,TGCAGCGTAGCGGCATCCAACACTGAAGCTTTCTTT
TRBV19,TRBJ2-7,-,few,CAKDPGPRILGQYF,TGTGCCAAAGACCCGGGACCGAGGATTTTGGGGCAGTACTTC
TRBV29-1,TRBJ1-1,-,-,CSVGKGMGTEAFF,TGCAGCGTCGGAAAGGGGATGGGCACTGAAGCTTTCTTT
TRBV7-9,TRBJ1-4,-,many,CASSSGRGVEEKLFF,TGTGCCAGCAGCTCGGGGCGGGGGGTTGAAGAAAAACTGTTTTTT
TRBV20-1,TRBJ1-1,-,many,CSARDPVARVNTEAFF,TGCAGTGCTAGAGATCCCGTCGCGCGAGTGAACACTGAAGCTTTCTTT
TRBV12-3/TRBV12-4,TRBJ2-7,-,-,CASSVRTNYEQYF,TGTGCCAGCAGCGTTCGTACGAACTACGAGCAGTACTTC
TRBV6-2/TRBV6-3,TRBJ1-5,-,many,CASSYAGGQPQHF,TGTGCCAGCAGTTACGCCGGAGGTCAGCCCCAGCATTTT
TRBV12-1,TRBJ1-2,-,-,CASSFYRDWNLYTF,TGTGCCAGCAGCTTTTACCGGGACTGGAACCTCTACACCTTC
TRBV7-9,TRBJ2-7,-,many,CASSPIPTALSYEQYF,TGTGCCAGCAGCCCCATCCCGACAGCCTTATCCTACGAGCAGTACTTC
TRBV29-1,TRBJ1-1,-,-,CSSSGRASTEAFF,TGCAGCAGTTCCGGCAGGGCAAGCACTGAAGCTTTCTTT
TRBV6-1,TRBJ2-5,TRBD1,-,CASSRQGGGNQPQYF,TGTGCCAGCAGCCGACAGGGGGGAGGCAATCAGCCCCAGTACTTC
TRBV14,TRBJ1-2,-,many,CASSQDGHYYTF,TGTGCCAGCAGCCAAGATGGACACTATTACACCTTC
TRBV4-2,TRBJ2-7,TRBD1,many,CASSQDETGSSEQYF,TGTGCCAGCAGCCAAGATGAGACAGGGAGCTCCGAGCAGTACTTC
TRBV10-3,TRBJ1-6,TRBD1,many,CASSYGTGGLSPLHF,TGTGCCAGCAGTTACGGGACAGGGGGATTGTCACCCCTCCACTTT
TRBV20-1,TRBJ2-2,TRBD2,-,CSANGLAGTGELVF,TGCAGTGCTAACGGACTAGCGGGCACCGGGGAGCTGGTTTTT
TRBV2,TRBJ2-5,-,many,CASSEGTSQETQYF,TGTGCCAGCAGTGAAGGTACCAGCCAAGAGACCCAGTACTTC
TRBV2,TRBJ2-7,TRBD1,-,CASSSRQGASPYEQYF,TGTGCCAGCAGTTCCAGACAGGGGGCGTCCCCCTACGAGCAGTACTTC
TRBV19,TRBJ1-1,-,few,CASRATVNTEAFF,TGTGCCAGTAGGGCGACAGTTAACACTGAAGCTTTCTTT